This T cell receptor (beta chain) was found in a study of blood T cell repertoires in COVID-19. Whole-study context: Nucleic acid was either cDNA or gDNA, and it came from T cells, B-cell-depleted T cells, or PBMCs.

Germline CDR1 SEHNR, CDR2 FQNEAQ (reference sequence). The CDR3 covers 13 residues. The ends were cut back, 7 bases at V and 4 bases at J, with 14 bases in the middle. The data were produced by immunoSEQ multiplex PCR, yet TCRdb's version contains in-frame clones alone and is incomplete. The sample shows tens of thousands of clones, over 70% of them seen only once. The V and J genes are TRBV7-9 and TRBJ2-7; D may be TRBD1 (6 bases). The clonotype comes from a man between 60 and 70 years old with acute or convalescent COVID-19. The source material was peripheral blood. The CDR3: CASTQGSRYEQYF. CDR3 in DNA: TGTGCCAGCACCCAGGGGAGTAGGTACGAGCAGTACTTC.